The 18 T cell receptor beta chains in this list originate from one sample, sequenced in a study of T cell responses to AZD1222 COVID-19 vaccine. Measured with immunoSEQ multiplex PCR; TCRdb has only the in-frame clones, and not every one. The sample holds 140,000 to 150,000 clones, around nine tenths seen once. The sequenced sample was peripheral blood, obtained 28 days after the second AZD1222 dose. All receptors come from an adult who received the AZD1222 COVID-19 vaccine.

CDR3 DNA: TGTGCCAGCAGTTACGATGGCAGGGCTGGCCAGCCCCAGCATTTT. Translation gives CASSYDGRAGQPQHF. The chain is built from TRBV6-5 and TRBJ1-5, with D perhaps matching TRBD1 (5 bases). V dropped 2 bases and J dropped 7 bases, with 15 bases sitting between them. This CDR3 has 15 residues. CDR1 and CDR2 from the germline V gene are MNHEY and SVGAGI.

The chain has TRBV10-1 and TRBJ1-4, with a weak D call TRBD1 (6 bases). V shed 10 bases and J shed 5 bases, with 23 bases lying between them. There are 16 residues in the CDR3. The germline V gene has CDR1 WNHNN and CDR2 SYGVQD (reference sequence). CDR3 protein: CATPRGPGGFNEKLFF. The CDR3 bases are TGCGCCACCCCGAGGGGTCCTGGGGGCTTCAATGAAAAACTGTTTTTT.

This clone appeared a few times. V and J are TRBV18 and TRBJ1-2; 10 positions agree with TRBD1. Trimming took 3 bases from V and 6 from J; bases not matched to a gene: 10. The CDR3 consists of 16 residues. Germline V gene lookup returns CDR1 KGHSH and CDR2 LQKENI. The CDR3 DNA reads as TGTGCCAGCTCACCGCTTCCCGGGACAGGGGTAGATGGCTACACCTTC. This encodes CASSPLPGTGVDGYTF. Full variable domain (rest looked up from reference TRBV18 and TRBJ1-2): NAGVMQNPRHLVRRRGQEARLRCSPMKGHSHVYWYRQLPEEGLKFMVYLQKENIIDESGMPKERFSAEFPKEGPSILRIQQVVRGDSAAYFCASSPLPGTGVDGYTFGSGTRLTVV.

This clone has just one count. The chain employs TRBV10-3 and TRBJ1-2, with 8 bases that match TRBD1. Germline V gene sequence: CDR1 ENHRY, CDR2 SYGVKD. This CDR3 contains 15 residues. V shed 4 bases and J 4 bases; nucleotides not matched to a gene: 8. The DNA for the CDR3 is TGTGCCATCAGTGGGCAGGGGGCGTTATCCTATGGCTACACCTTC. Translation gives CAISGQGALSYGYTF.

The chain is built from TRBV19 and TRBJ1-5; TRBD1 might be the D (6 bases). V lost 9 bases, J lost 0 bases, and 12 bases lay in between. This CDR3 has 14 residues. The germline CDR1 and CDR2 sequences are LNHDA and SQIVND (reference sequence). DNA of the CDR3: TGTGCCAGCCGGGACAATGATAGCAATCAGCCCCAGCATTTT. Residues: CASRDNDSNQPQHF.

This chain connects TRBV5-1 to TRBJ2-3, with 11 bases matching TRBD1. Germline-derived CDR1 and CDR2 are SGHRS and YFSETQ. V was pared by 4 bases and J by 12 bases, with 7 bases of the junction left unmatched. The CDR3 sequence is 13 residues long. In DNA form, the CDR3 reads TGCGCCAGCAGCGAGCCGGGACAGGGGGACCAGTATTTT. Translating it yields CASSEPGQGDQYF. The full variable domain, completed using reference TRBV5-1 and TRBJ2-3, is KAGVTQTPRYLIKTRGQQVTLSCSPISGHRSVSWYQQTPGQGLQFLFEYFSETQRNKGNFPGRFSGRQFSNSRSEMNVSTLELGDSALYLCASSEPGQGDQYFGPGTRLTVL.

V and J are TRBV20-1 and TRBJ2-7; D could derive from TRBD1 or TRBD2 (6 bases each). The CDR3 covers 13 residues. The V gene lost 3 bases and the J gene lost 6 bases, with 15 bases spanning the gap. Germline lookup yields CDR1 DFQATT and CDR2 SNEGSKA (reference sequence). The CDR3 DNA sequence: TGCAGTGCTAGTAAGGGGGGATGGGGCGAGCAGTACTTC. Translation: CSASKGGWGEQYF.

The gene calls are TRBV19 and TRBJ1-1, with a tentative D call TRBD1 (6 bases). The germline V gene has CDR1 LNHDA and CDR2 SQIVND (reference sequence). The CDR3 has 15 residues. Trimming left V 6 bases short and J 3 bases short, with 17 bases between. The CDR3 sequence is CASRALRRGDTEAFF. The CDR3 region has the DNA TGTGCCAGTAGGGCCCTTCGGAGGGGGGACACTGAAGCTTTCTTT.

The count of this clone is one. In DNA, the CDR3 is TGTGCCAGCAGCTTCGACAGCTCTAACTATGGCTACACCTTC. The encoded protein is CASSFDSSNYGYTF. The chain couples TRBV5-4 to TRBJ1-2; maybe TRBD1 (5 bases). The CDR3 consists of 14 residues. Per the germline V gene, CDR1 is SGHNT and CDR2 is YYREEE (reference sequence). The germline V and J ends were trimmed by 2 bases and 0 bases, with 8 bases remaining between them. Based on the CDR3 plus reference TRBV5-4 and TRBJ1-2, the full variable domain is ETGVTQSPTHLIKTRGQQVTLRCSSQSGHNTVSWYQQALGQGPQFIFQYYREEENGRGNFPPRFSGLQFPNYSSELNVNALELDDSALYLCASSFDSSNYGYTFGSGTRLTVV.

This sequence joins TRBV7-9 and TRBJ1-2; maybe TRBD1 (6 bases). Per germline, CDR1 SEHNR and CDR2 FQNEAQ (reference sequence). V lost 3 bases and J lost 6, with 23 bases in between. The CDR3 is 17 residues long. CDR3 loop: CASSFLRSTGQTDGYTF. CDR3 DNA sequence: TGTGCCAGCAGCTTTCTCAGGTCGACTGGACAGACTGATGGCTACACCTTC. The entire variable domain, with the rest obtained from reference TRBV7-9 and TRBJ1-2, is as follows: DTGVSQNPRHKITKRGQNVTFRCDPISEHNRLYWYRQTLGQGPEFLTYFQNEAQLEKSRLLSDRFSAERPKGSFSTLEIQRTEQGDSAMYLCASSFLRSTGQTDGYTFGSGTRLTVV.

The chain carries TRBV7-9 and TRBJ2-3; weak D call: TRBD2 (6 bases). V lost 5 bases, J lost 4 bases, and 13 bases lay in between. Germline loops: CDR1 SEHNR, CDR2 FQNEAQ (reference sequence). This CDR3 contains 14 residues. The CDR3 here is CASSPGVDADTQYF. DNA for the CDR3: TGTGCCAGCAGCCCGGGAGTTGACGCAGATACGCAGTATTTT.

The chain employs TRBV21-1 and TRBJ1-1; the D call of TRBD1 is as the table states it, not checked on the DNA. TRBV21-1 is labeled a pseudogene. CDR3 length: 14 amino acids. The CDR3 protein is CASSPGQGDTEAFF. The CDR3 DNA follows: TGTGCCAGCAGCCCCGGTCAGGGGGACACTGAAGCTTTCTTT.

J is TRBJ2-7 and V is TRBV7-8; TRBD1 matches at 11 bases. This CDR3 comprises 15 residues. Germline lookup yields CDR1 SGHVS and CDR2 FQNEAQ. Unmatched junction bases numbered 6, after V lost 5 bases and J lost 3 bases. In nucleotides, the CDR3 is TGTGCCAGCAGCGAACCGGGACAGGGGGACTACGAGCAGTACTTC. This encodes CASSEPGQGDYEQYF.

The chain has TRBV3-1 (or the pseudogene TRBV3-2) and TRBJ2-1; the match to TRBD1 covers 8 bases. Germline CDR1 is LGHDT and CDR2 is YNNKEL (reference sequence). The CDR3 loop spans 16 amino acids. The J segment lost 6 bases and the V segment lost 4 bases, leaving 11 bases of the junction unmatched. The CDR3 nucleotides are TGTGCCAGCAGCCGAACGGGGGACAGGTTACCCAATGAGCAGTTCTTC. The encoded protein is CASSRTGDRLPNEQFF.

This clone appeared once. The chain couples TRBV14 to TRBJ1-1; no firm D call. The CDR3 covers 11 residues. V shed 8 bases and J shed 8 bases, with 12 bases lying between them. Per germline, CDR1 SGHDN and CDR2 FVKESK. The CDR3 DNA follows: TGTGCCAGCGGAGGGATAGGGGAAGCTTTCTTT. Its protein is CASGGIGEAFF.

The chain employs TRBV5-1 and TRBJ2-7, with D possibly TRBD2 on 6 matching bases. Germline V CDR1 and CDR2: SGHRS, YFSETQ. Trimming left V 3 bases short and J 5 bases short, with 18 bases between. This CDR3 contains 15 residues. Here the CDR3 reads CASSSTTRSFHEQYF. The CDR3 DNA is TGCGCCAGCAGCTCAACGACTAGATCGTTCCACGAGCAGTACTTC.

This chain links TRBV6-1 with TRBJ1-4, with D maybe TRBD1 (5 bases). The V gene lost 0 bases and the J gene lost 8 bases, with 13 bases spanning the gap. This CDR3 has 15 amino acids. Germline CDR1 is MNHNS and CDR2 is SASEGT. The CDR3 DNA sequence: TGTGCCAGCAGTGAAGCTGGACAAGCCAGGGAAAAACTGTTTTTT. It translates to CASSEAGQAREKLFF.

This clone was seen only once. The chain uses TRBV13 and TRBJ2-1; 11 bases map to TRBD2. The CDR3 sequence is 17 residues long. Losses at the gene ends were 4 bases for V and 2 bases for J; bases not matched to a gene: 7. Germline-derived CDR1 and CDR2 are PRHDT and FYEKMQ (reference sequence). The CDR3 protein is CASSWGSGRVAYNEQFF. CDR3 DNA: TGTGCCAGCAGCTGGGGTAGCGGGAGGGTCGCCTACAATGAGCAGTTCTTC.